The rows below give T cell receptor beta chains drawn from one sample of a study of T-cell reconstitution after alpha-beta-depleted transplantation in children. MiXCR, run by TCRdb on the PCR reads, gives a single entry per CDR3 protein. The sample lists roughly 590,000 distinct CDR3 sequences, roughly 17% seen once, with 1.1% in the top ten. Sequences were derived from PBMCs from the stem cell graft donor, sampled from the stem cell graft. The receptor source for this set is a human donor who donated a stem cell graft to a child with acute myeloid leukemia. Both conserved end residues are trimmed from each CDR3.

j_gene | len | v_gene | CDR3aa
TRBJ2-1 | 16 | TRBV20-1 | SARDMGLAGISYNEQF
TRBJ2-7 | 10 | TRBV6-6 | ASSQPPYEQY
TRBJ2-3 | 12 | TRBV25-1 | ASSTAKNSDTQY
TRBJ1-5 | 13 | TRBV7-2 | ASSWTTGSNQPQH
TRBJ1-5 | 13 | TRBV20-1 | SVGTGGSSDQPQH
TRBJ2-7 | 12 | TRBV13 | ASSTRQGGYEQY
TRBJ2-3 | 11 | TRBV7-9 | ASSLATVDTQY
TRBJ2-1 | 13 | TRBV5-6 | ASILDPSGLDEQF
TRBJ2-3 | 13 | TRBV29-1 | SVPPWAGDADTQY
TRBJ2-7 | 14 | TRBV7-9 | ASSFGGGRSSYEQY
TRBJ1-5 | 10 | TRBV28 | ASTSLLGPQH
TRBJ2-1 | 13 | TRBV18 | ASSTTSGGYNEQF
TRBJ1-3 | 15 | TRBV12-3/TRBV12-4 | ASSWRQIFLTGNTIY
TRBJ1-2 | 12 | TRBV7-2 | ASSFYRANYGYT
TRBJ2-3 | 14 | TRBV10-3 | AISDGLAASTDTQY
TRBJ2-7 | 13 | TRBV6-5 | ASSYTGRDPYEQY